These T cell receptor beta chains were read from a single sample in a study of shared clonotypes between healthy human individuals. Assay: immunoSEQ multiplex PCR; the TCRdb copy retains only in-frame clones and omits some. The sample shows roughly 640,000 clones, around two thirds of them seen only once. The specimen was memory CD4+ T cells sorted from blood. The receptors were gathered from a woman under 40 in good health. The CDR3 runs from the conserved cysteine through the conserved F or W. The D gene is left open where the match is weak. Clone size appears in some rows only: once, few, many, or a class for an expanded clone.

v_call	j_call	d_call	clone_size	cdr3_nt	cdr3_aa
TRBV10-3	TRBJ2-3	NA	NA	TGTGCCATCAGTGAGATGGCAGATACGCAGTATTTT	CAISEMADTQYF
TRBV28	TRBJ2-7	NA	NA	TGTGCCAGCAGTTTACCCAACTACGAGCAGTACTTC	CASSLPNYEQYF
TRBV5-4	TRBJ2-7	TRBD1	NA	TGTGCCAGCAGCTTGTCGACAGGGGATTCCTACGAGCAGTACTTC	CASSLSTGDSYEQYF
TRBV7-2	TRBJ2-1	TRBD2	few	TGTGCCAGCAGCTCCTTAGCGGGATTGGGAAATGAGCAGTTCTTC	CASSSLAGLGNEQFF
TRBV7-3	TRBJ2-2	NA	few	TGTGCCAGCAGCCTACTACGCACCGGGGAGCTGTTTTTT	CASSLLRTGELFF
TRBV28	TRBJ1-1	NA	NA	TGTGCCAGCAGTTTAGCGTACAGGAACACTGAAGCTTTCTTT	CASSLAYRNTEAFF
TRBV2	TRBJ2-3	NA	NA	TGTGCCAGCAGTGAGGAAAGTACTAGCACAGATACGCAGTATTTT	CASSEESTSTDTQYF
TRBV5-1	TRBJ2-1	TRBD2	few	TGCGCCAGCAGTGTGAGTAGCGGGAGTTACAATGAGCAGTTCTTC	CASSVSSGSYNEQFF
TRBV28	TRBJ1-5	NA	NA	TGTGCCAGCAGTCGCGCGACAGGATTTCAGCCCCAGCATTTT	CASSRATGFQPQHF
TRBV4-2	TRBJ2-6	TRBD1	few	TGTGCCAGCAGCCCGCGGACAGGCTCTGGGGCCAACGTCCTGACTTTC	CASSPRTGSGANVLTF
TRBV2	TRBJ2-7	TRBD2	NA	TGTGCCAGCAGTGAACTAGCGGGAGTTTACGAGCAGTACTTC	CASSELAGVYEQYF
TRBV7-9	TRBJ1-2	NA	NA	TGTGCCAGCAGCTTAGCGCGCCCAACCGGACAGCTTCATCATGGCTACACCTTC	CASSLARPTGQLHHGYTF
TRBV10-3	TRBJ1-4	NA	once	TGTGCCATCAGGCCAGATGCAACTAATGAAAAACTGTTTTTT	CAIRPDATNEKLFF
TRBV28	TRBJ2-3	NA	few	TGTGCCATATTGGGGAACACAGATACGCAGTATTTT	CAILGNTDTQYF
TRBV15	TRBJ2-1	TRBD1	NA	TGTGCCACCAACCGACTAACAGGGGCAGCCCCAAGCTCCTACAATGAGCAGTTCTTC	CATNRLTGAAPSSYNEQFF
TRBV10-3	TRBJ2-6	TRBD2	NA	TGTGCCATCAGTCGGGGGGCTGGGGCCAACGTCCTGACTTTC	CAISRGAGANVLTF
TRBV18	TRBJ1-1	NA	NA	TGTGCCAGCTCTTTTGGCATGAACACTGAAGCTTTCTTT	CASSFGMNTEAFF
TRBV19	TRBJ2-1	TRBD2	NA	TGTGCCAGTAGTATGAGGGGACTACCGACCTACAATGAGCAGTTCTTC	CASSMRGLPTYNEQFF
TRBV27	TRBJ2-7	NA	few	TGTGCCAGCAGCCAAAGACTAGGGGGAACCTACGAGCAGTACTTC	CASSQRLGGTYEQYF
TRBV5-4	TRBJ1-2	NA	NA	TGTGCCAGCAGCTTATTCACGGACAGTGAGTCCGGCTACACCTTC	CASSLFTDSESGYTF
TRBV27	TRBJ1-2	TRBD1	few	TGTGCCAGCGGCCAGCCGGGACAGGGGATCTATGGCTACACCTTC	CASGQPGQGIYGYTF
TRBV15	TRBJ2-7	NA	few	TGTGCCACCAGCAGAGACAGGTTCTACGAGCAGTACTTC	CATSRDRFYEQYF
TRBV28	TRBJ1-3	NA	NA	TGTGCCAGCAGTTTCCCCCGGGGCAAGGGTGGCTCTGGAAACACCATATATTTT	CASSFPRGKGGSGNTIYF
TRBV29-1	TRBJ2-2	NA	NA	TGCAGCGTCTATAACACCGGGGAGCTGTTTTTT	CSVYNTGELFF
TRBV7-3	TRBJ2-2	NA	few	TGTGCCAGCAGACAAGGACCAAACACCGGGGAGCTGTTTTTT	CASRQGPNTGELFF
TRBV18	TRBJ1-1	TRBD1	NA	TGTGCCAGCTCACCACCGAACACAGGGGTTGGAACTGAAGCTTTCTTT	CASSPPNTGVGTEAFF
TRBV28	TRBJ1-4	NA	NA	TGTGCCAGCAGTTTAGGGGGAGGAAAACTGTTTTTT	CASSLGGGKLFF
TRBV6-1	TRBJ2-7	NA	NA	TGTGCCAGCAGTGGCTCAGGGTGGGTTGAGGAGCAGTACTTC	CASSGSGWVEEQYF
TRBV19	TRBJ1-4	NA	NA	TGTGCCAGTAGGTATCGGGGACAATTTGAAAAACTGTTTTTT	CASRYRGQFEKLFF
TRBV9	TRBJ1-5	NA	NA	TGTGCCAGCAGCGTAGCTGACGGGAAGTTAGGTCAGCCCCAGCATTTT	CASSVADGKLGQPQHF
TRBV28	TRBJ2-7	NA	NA	TGTGCCACCGACGCTCCTTCGACCGAGCAGTACTTC	CATDAPSTEQYF
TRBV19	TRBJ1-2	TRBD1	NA	TGTGCCAGTAGTATAAAGGGCAGGGGGTTCTATGGCTACACCTTC	CASSIKGRGFYGYTF
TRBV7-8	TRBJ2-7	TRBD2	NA	TGTGCCAGCAGCTTAGGCGGAGCGGGAAAATACGAGCAGTACTTC	CASSLGGAGKYEQYF
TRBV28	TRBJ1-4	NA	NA	TGTGCCAGCAGGGAGTCGACGGGTGCAACTAATGAAAAACTGTTTTTT	CASRESTGATNEKLFF
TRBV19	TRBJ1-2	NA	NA	TGTGCCAGTAGTATAGGGGCGTCAAAAGCCTCTCATGGCTACACCTTC	CASSIGASKASHGYTF
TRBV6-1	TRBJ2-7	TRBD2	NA	TGTGCCAGCAGCCCCGGACTAGCGGGAGACGAGCAGTACTTC	CASSPGLAGDEQYF
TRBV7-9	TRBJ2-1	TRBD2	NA	TGTGCCAGCAGCCCCGGGACTAGCGGGAGGGCCGGGATGAATGAGCAGTTCTTC	CASSPGTSGRAGMNEQFF
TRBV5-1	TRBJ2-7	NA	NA	TGCGCCAGCAGCTTGGACGGCCACTACGAGCAGTACTTC	CASSLDGHYEQYF
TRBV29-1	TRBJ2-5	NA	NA	TGCAGCACAACGAGGGGATTACAAGAGACCCAGTACTTC	CSTTRGLQETQYF
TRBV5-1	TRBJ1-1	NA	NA	TGCGCCAGCAGCTTGGACAGGGCCTCCACTGAAGCTTTCTTT	CASSLDRASTEAFF
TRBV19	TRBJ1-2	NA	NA	TGTGCCAGTAGTTGGATCAGCTATGGCTACACCTTC	CASSWISYGYTF
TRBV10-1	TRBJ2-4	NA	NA	TGCGCCAGCAGTCCCAGGGGGAGGGAAAACATTCAGTACTTC	CASSPRGRENIQYF
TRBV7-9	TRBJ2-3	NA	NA	TGTGCCAGCAGCTTGGGGGTAGCGGAGAGCACAGATACGCAGTATTTT	CASSLGVAESTDTQYF
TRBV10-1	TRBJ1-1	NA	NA	TGCGCCAACAAGATCCGAACTCGGAACACTGAAGCTTTCTTT	CANKIRTRNTEAFF
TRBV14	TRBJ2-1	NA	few	TGTGCCAGCAGCCAAGCCGGGCCTAGCCTCAATGAGCAGTTCTTC	CASSQAGPSLNEQFF
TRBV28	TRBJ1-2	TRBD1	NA	TGTGCCAGCAGTCCTCCGGGACAGGAATTCTATGGCTACACCTTC	CASSPPGQEFYGYTF
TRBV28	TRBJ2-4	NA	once	TGTGCCAGCAGCCTTCGGGATTCAGGGTTCGACATTCAGTACTTC	CASSLRDSGFDIQYF
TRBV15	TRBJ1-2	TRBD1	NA	TGTGCCACCAGCAGAGATGGGACAGGGGGCCCGCTGGATGGCTACACCTTC	CATSRDGTGGPLDGYTF
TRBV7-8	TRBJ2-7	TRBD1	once	TGTGCCAGCAGCACGGGACAGGGGGCCTCGTCCTACGAGCAGTACTTC	CASSTGQGASSYEQYF
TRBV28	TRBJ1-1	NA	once	TGTGCCAGCACCCCTATCGGGACCCTAAAATGGCGCACTGAAGCTTTCTTT	CASTPIGTLKWRTEAFF
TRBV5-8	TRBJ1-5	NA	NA	TGTGCCAGCAGCTTGTCGGGACTCAGGTCCAATCAGCCCCAGCATTTT	CASSLSGLRSNQPQHF
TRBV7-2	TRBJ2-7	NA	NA	TGTGCCAGCAGCTTACTCACGGAGGCGGCCCTCGAGCAGTACTTC	CASSLLTEAALEQYF
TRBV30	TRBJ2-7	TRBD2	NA	TGTGCCTGGAGTGTACGCGGACTAGCATCCTACGAGCAGTACTTC	CAWSVRGLASYEQYF
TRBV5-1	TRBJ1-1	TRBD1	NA	TGCGCCAGCAGCGCTCCCGGGACAGCGAACACTGAAGCTTTCTTT	CASSAPGTANTEAFF
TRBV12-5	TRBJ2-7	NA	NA	TGTGCTAGTGGTTTGGTACTACCCGGGATGGGCGAGCAGTACTTC	CASGLVLPGMGEQYF
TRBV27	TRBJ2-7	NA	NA	TGTGCCAGCAGTACACTGATTGGCGAGCAGTACTTC	CASSTLIGEQYF
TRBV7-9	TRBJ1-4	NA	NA	TGTGCCAGCAGCCCGGGACGGACTAATGAAAAACTGTTTTTT	CASSPGRTNEKLFF
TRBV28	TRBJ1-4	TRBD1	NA	TGTGCCAGCAGGGAGCCGGCGGGACAGGGGGAAAAACTGTTTTTT	CASREPAGQGEKLFF